What follows are 12 T cell receptor beta chains derived from one specimen sequenced in a study of blood T cell repertoires in COVID-19. Repertoires were generated with immunoSEQ multiplex PCR, while TCRdb's copy carries only in-frame clones and drops some. Here the sample spans about 360,000 clones, around nine tenths being singletons. Sequencing input: peripheral blood. The receptors come from a human donor in a cohort sampled during active COVID-19.

The chain has TRBV2 and TRBJ2-5, with a possible D match to TRBD2 (5 bases). Per germline, CDR1 SNHLY and CDR2 FYNNEI. Trimming removed 4 bases from V and 5 bases from J, with 14 bases in between. The CDR3 has 14 residues. CDR3 amino acids: CASSVEGIRETQYF. The CDR3 DNA reads TGTGCCAGCAGTGTTGAGGGAATTCGGGAGACCCAGTACTTC.

The gene calls are TRBV19 and TRBJ2-5, with unresolved D. V lost 3 bases, J lost 5 bases, and 13 bases lay in between. This CDR3 is built from 14 residues. Germline V gene lookup returns CDR1 LNHDA and CDR2 SQIVND (reference sequence). CDR3 sequence: CASSINFSRETQYF. The CDR3 region has the DNA TGTGCCAGTAGTATCAACTTTTCTCGGGAGACCCAGTACTTC.

The genes are TRBV28 and TRBJ1-4; TRBD1 is a possible D gene (5 bases). The germline V and J ends were trimmed by 5 bases and 6 bases, with 13 bases remaining between them. The CDR3 is 14 amino acids. Germline V gene lookup returns CDR1 MDHEN and CDR2 SYDVKM. In nucleotides, the CDR3 is TGTGCCAGCAGTCCGGGGGTCTGGGATGAAAAACTGTTTTTT. Amino acid sequence: CASSPGVWDEKLFF.

The chain recombines TRBV9 with TRBJ2-2; maybe TRBD2 (5 bases). Germline values: CDR1 SGDLS, CDR2 YYNGEE. Trimming left V 3 bases short and J 9 bases short, with 30 bases between. The CDR3 has 19 residues. CDR3 loop: CASSASTYILVFARRELFF. CDR3 DNA: TGTGCCAGCAGCGCCTCAACATATATACTAGTCTTCGCCCGAAGGGAGCTGTTTTTT.

The chain is built from TRBV30 and TRBJ2-5; 7 nucleotides agree with TRBD2. Germline CDR1 GTSNPN, CDR2 SVGIG (reference sequence). V gave up 5 bases and J gave up 4 bases; unmatched junction bases: 4. This CDR3 is 12 amino acids long. This CDR3 is CAWGTGGETQYF. As DNA, the CDR3 is TGTGCCTGGGGGACGGGGGGAGAGACCCAGTACTTC.

The V call is TRBV28, the J call TRBJ1-1, with 12 bases that match TRBD1. CDR1 is MDHEN, CDR2 SYDVKM, per germline. This CDR3 is 14 amino acids long. The trim removed 4 bases at V and 11 bases at J, leaving 8 bases unmatched. The CDR3: CASSSSPGQGAAFF. CDR3 nucleotides: TGTGCCAGCAGTTCGAGTCCGGGACAGGGGGCCGCTTTCTTT.

V is TRBV3-1 (or the pseudogene TRBV3-2) and J is TRBJ2-5; 7 bases map to TRBD1. The CDR3 contains 15 residues. Trimming cost V 6 bases and J 5 bases; bases outside gene matches: 12. From germline, CDR1 is LGHDT and CDR2 YNNKEL (reference sequence). CDR3 sequence reads: CASSSVDRVFETQYF. The CDR3 DNA is TGTGCCAGCAGTTCCGTCGACAGGGTTTTTGAGACCCAGTACTTC.

The rearrangement uses TRBV7-9 and TRBJ2-5; D gene unclear. The CDR3 is made up of 16 amino acids. Trimming removed 1 base from V and 2 bases from J, with 14 bases in between. The germline V gene encodes CDR1 SEHNR and CDR2 FQNEAQ (reference sequence). Here the CDR3 reads CASSLGRQPRQETQYF. CDR3 bases: TGTGCCAGCAGCTTAGGGCGGCAACCCCGACAAGAGACCCAGTACTTC.

The chain employs TRBV19 and TRBJ1-6; D is ambiguous. Trimming cost V 1 base and J 10 bases, with 14 bases left between them. CDR3 length: 15 amino acids. Germline V gene lookup returns CDR1 LNHDA and CDR2 SQIVND (reference sequence). CDR3 region: CASSIGSVGRSPLHF. CDR3 nucleotides: TGTGCCAGTAGTATAGGTTCCGTGGGGAGGTCACCCCTCCACTTT.

This clone was seen only once. This chain joins TRBV14 and TRBJ2-7; 7 positions agree with TRBD2. CDR1 is SGHDN, CDR2 FVKESK, per germline. The CDR3 is 13 amino acids. V was pared by 5 bases and J by 3 bases, with 4 bases of the junction left unmatched. CDR3 nucleotides: TGTGCCAGCAGCGGCGGGGGAAACTACGAGCAGTACTTC. It codes for CASSGGGNYEQYF.

The gene calls are TRBV27 and TRBJ1-4, with 9 bases fitting TRBD1. CDR1 MNHEY and CDR2 SMNVEV come from the germline V gene (reference sequence). Trimming removed 8 bases from V and 5 bases from J; junction bases left unmatched: 6. This CDR3 has 14 amino acids. The CDR3 region is CASSPTGGNEKLFF. CDR3 nucleotides: TGTGCCAGCTCCCCGACAGGGGGAAATGAAAAACTGTTTTTT.

V is TRBV13 and J is TRBJ2-7, with no clear D. Trimming took off 0 bases at V and 3 bases at J, with 6 bases between the two ends. The length of the CDR3 is 13 residues. CDR1 and CDR2 (germline): PRHDT, FYEKMQ (reference sequence). CDR3 region: CASSLGADYEQYF. CDR3 in DNA: TGTGCCAGCAGCTTAGGGGCCGACTACGAGCAGTACTTC.